This T cell receptor (beta chain) is from a study of regulatory T cells in long-lasting Graves disease. This CDR3 is 16 amino acids long. V dropped 5 bases and J dropped 13; count of bases not matched to a gene: 22. Arm-PCR of CDR3 regions and iRepertoire HTBI primers were the basis on which TCR beta libraries were built. MiXCR, applied by TCRdb to the multiplex PCR reads, yields one record per CDR3 protein. The sample gives roughly 700,000 distinct CDR3 sequences, approximately 29% of which show up once; around 40% is in the top ten. Time point specified: persistent/refractory GD, antithyroid drugs over 5 years with positive TRAb. The TCR library was made from RNA that had been extracted from PBMCs in TRIzol.

The input for sequencing was peripheral blood mononuclear cells (PBMCs), taken when the disease was refractory, from a patient treated with antithyroid drugs. The chain employs TRBV12-3 or TRBV12-4 and TRBJ1-1; 7 positions agree with TRBD1. This clonotype was sampled from a female donor with Graves disease. In DNA, the CDR3 is TGTGCCAGCAGTGCGCTGTATGCTGGCAGGGGGAACGTAGTTTTCTTT. This gives the protein CASSALYAGRGNVVFF.